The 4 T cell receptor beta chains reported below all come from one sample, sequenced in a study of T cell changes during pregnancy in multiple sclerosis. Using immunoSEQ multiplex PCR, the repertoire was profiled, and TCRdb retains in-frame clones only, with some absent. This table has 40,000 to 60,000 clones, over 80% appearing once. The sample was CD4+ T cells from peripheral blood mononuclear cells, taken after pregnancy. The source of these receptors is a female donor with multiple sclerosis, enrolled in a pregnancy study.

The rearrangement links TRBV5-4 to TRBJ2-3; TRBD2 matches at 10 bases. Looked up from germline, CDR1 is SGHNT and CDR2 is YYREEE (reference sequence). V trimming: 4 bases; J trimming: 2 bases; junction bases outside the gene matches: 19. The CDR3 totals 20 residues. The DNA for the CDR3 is TGTGCCAGCAGCCCGGCGCCGCGGACTAGCGGCAACCGACCCACAGATACGCAGTATTTT. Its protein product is CASSPAPRTSGNRPTDTQYF. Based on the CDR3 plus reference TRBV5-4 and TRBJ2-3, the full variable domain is ETGVTQSPTHLIKTRGQQVTLRCSSQSGHNTVSWYQQALGQGPQFIFQYYREEENGRGNFPPRFSGLQFPNYSSELNVNALELDDSALYLCASSPAPRTSGNRPTDTQYFGPGTRLTVL.

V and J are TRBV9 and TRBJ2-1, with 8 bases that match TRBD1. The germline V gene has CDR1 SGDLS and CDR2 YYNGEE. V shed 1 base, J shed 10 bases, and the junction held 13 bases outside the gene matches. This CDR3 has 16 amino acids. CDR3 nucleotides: TGTGCCAGCAGCGTAAGCGGTTTAGACAGGGGATACGAGCAGTTCTTC. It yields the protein CASSVSGLDRGYEQFF.

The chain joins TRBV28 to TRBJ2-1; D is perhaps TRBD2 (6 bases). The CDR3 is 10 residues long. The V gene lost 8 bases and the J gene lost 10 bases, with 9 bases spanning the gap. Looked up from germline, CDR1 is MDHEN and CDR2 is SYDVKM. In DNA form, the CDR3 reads TGTGCCAGCCGTGGAGGGGAGCAGTTCTTC. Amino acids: CASRGGEQFF.

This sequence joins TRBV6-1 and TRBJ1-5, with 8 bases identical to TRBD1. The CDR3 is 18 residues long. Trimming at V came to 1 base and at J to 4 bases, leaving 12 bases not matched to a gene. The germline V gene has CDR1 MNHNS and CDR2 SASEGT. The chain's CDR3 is CASSEEYAATGVNQPQHF. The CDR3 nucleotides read TGTGCCAGCAGTGAAGAGTATGCCGCGACAGGGGTAAATCAGCCCCAGCATTTT.